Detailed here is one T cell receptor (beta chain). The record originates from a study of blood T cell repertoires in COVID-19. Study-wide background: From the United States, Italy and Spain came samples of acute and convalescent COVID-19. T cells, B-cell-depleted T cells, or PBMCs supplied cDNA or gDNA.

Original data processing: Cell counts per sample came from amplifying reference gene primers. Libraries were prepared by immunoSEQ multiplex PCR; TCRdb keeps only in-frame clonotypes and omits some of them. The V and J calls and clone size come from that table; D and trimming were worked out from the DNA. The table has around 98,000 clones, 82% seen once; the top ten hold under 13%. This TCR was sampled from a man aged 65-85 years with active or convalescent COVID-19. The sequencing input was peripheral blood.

CDR3 nucleotides: TGCAGTGCTAGTCGGGGGGGGCCCTACAATGAGCAGTTCTTC. Translation gives CSASRGGPYNEQFF. The V and J genes are TRBV20-1 and TRBJ2-1; 8 bases fit TRBD2. This CDR3 is 14 amino acids long. CDR1 is DFQATT and CDR2 is SNEGSKA in the germline V gene (reference sequence). J was trimmed by 2 bases and V by 3 bases; bases with no gene match: 3.